The rows below give T cell receptor beta chains drawn from one sample of a study of blood T cell repertoires in COVID-19. Assay used: immunoSEQ multiplex PCR; TCRdb lists only in-frame clones, some missing. This table holds around 260,000 clones, approximately 93% found once. The material sequenced was peripheral blood. The receptors shown here come from a woman younger than 45 with COVID-19, enrolled during active disease. CDR3s include the opening cysteine and the closing phenylalanine or tryptophan. The D gene is left open where the match is weak. Only some rows state a clone size, as once, few, many or a class for expanded clones.

v_gene,len,abundance,d_gene,j_gene,CDR3aa,CDR3nt
TRBV7-2,12,.,.,TRBJ1-5,CASSNRVQPQHF,TGTGCCAGCAGCAACAGGGTTCAGCCCCAGCATTTT
TRBV2,14,.,TRBD1,TRBJ1-5,CASSRQGGNQPQHF,TGTGCCAGCAGCCGACAGGGGGGCAATCAGCCCCAGCATTTT
TRBV28,16,.,.,TRBJ1-3,CASTYGGVLSGNTIYF,TGTGCCAGCACCTATGGGGGCGTCTTGTCTGGAAACACCATATATTTT
TRBV19,14,.,.,TRBJ2-3,CASSSGEGTDTQYF,TGTGCCAGTAGTTCGGGGGAGGGCACAGATACGCAGTATTTT
TRBV9,14,.,.,TRBJ2-1,CASSVVVSGNEQFF,TGTGCCAGCAGCGTAGTCGTTAGCGGCAATGAGCAGTTCTTC
TRBV3-1/TRBV3-2,16,.,.,TRBJ1-2,CASSQDPGHSNYGYTF,TGTGCCAGCAGCCAAGATCCGGGACATTCTAACTATGGCTACACCTTC
TRBV19,16,few,TRBD1,TRBJ2-3,CASSIGDSIYTDTQYF,TGTGCCAGTAGTATAGGGGACAGCATCTACACAGATACGCAGTATTTT
TRBV19,19,.,TRBD2,TRBJ2-1,CASSPQRTSGSIKRNEQFF,TGTGCCAGTAGTCCCCAGCGGACTAGCGGGAGTATAAAAAGGAATGAGCAGTTCTTC
TRBV30,15,.,.,TRBJ1-3,CAWSVLGGPGNTIYF,TGTGCCTGGAGTGTACTCGGAGGGCCTGGAAACACCATATATTTT
TRBV11-2,15,.,TRBD2,TRBJ2-3,CASSLAGGPTDTQYF,TGTGCCAGCAGCTTAGCGGGAGGGCCGACAGATACGCAGTATTTT
TRBV6-4,16,.,.,TRBJ2-1,CASSGGGLAGSNEQFF,TGTGCCAGCAGTGGGGGAGGTCTGGCGGGGTCCAATGAGCAGTTCTTC
TRBV19,13,.,TRBD2,TRBJ2-1,CASRLAENNEQFF,TGTGCCAGTCGACTAGCGGAGAACAATGAGCAGTTCTTC
TRBV30,14,.,.,TRBJ2-1,CASDGGVTYNEQFF,TGTGCCTCGGACGGAGGGGTAACCTACAATGAGCAGTTCTTC
TRBV5-6,16,.,.,TRBJ1-2,CASSLGGQGEDYGYTF,TGTGCCAGCAGCTTGGGTGGGCAGGGCGAAGACTATGGCTACACCTTC
TRBV29-1,14,.,.,TRBJ2-5,CSVPFWPPQETQYF,TGCAGCGTTCCGTTTTGGCCTCCGCAAGAGACCCAGTACTTC
TRBV12-2,14,.,.,TRBJ1-3,CASPIGGSGNTIYF,TGTGCAAGTCCCATCGGGGGCTCTGGAAACACCATATATTTT
TRBV5-1,18,.,.,TRBJ2-2,CASTPRGPGLANTGELFF,TGCGCCAGCACCCCCAGGGGCCCAGGTCTGGCGAACACCGGGGAGCTGTTTTTT
TRBV28,12,.,.,TRBJ2-3,CASSLSSDTQYF,TGTGCCAGCAGTCTCTCGTCGGATACGCAGTATTTT
TRBV7-2,15,.,TRBD2,TRBJ2-3,CASSLSSGDTDTQYF,TGTGCCAGCAGCTTATCTAGCGGGGACACAGATACGCAGTATTTT
TRBV30,12,.,.,TRBJ2-7,CAWSASSYEQYF,TGTGCCTGGAGTGCCAGCTCCTACGAGCAGTACTTC
TRBV7-9,16,.,TRBD2,TRBJ2-1,CASSLGLAGVLNEQFF,TGTGCCAGCAGCTTAGGCCTAGCGGGAGTGTTGAATGAGCAGTTCTTC
TRBV5-1,15,.,TRBD2,TRBJ2-1,CASSTNGGVTGEQFF,TGCGCCAGCAGCACGAATGGGGGGGTTACGGGTGAGCAGTTCTTC
TRBV27,14,.,.,TRBJ1-2,CASSSSDRMSGYTF,TGTGCCAGCAGTTCCTCAGACAGGATGTCCGGCTACACCTTC
TRBV5-1,15,.,.,TRBJ1-1,CASSLEGTPNTEAFF,TGCGCCAGCAGCTTAGAGGGGACACCGAACACTGAAGCTTTCTTT
TRBV7-9,16,few,.,TRBJ1-3,CASSPAGLFSGNTIYF,TGTGCCAGCAGCCCCGCAGGGTTGTTCTCTGGAAACACCATATATTTT
TRBV3-1/TRBV3-2,17,.,TRBD2,TRBJ2-3,CASSLSTSGRSADTQYF,TGTGCCAGCAGCCTATCGACTAGCGGGAGATCGGCAGATACGCAGTATTTT
TRBV2,14,.,.,TRBJ1-2,CASRDRSGLYGYTF,TGTGCCAGCAGGGACCGCTCGGGACTCTATGGCTACACCTTC
TRBV29-1,13,once,TRBD1,TRBJ1-6,CSVGDRDNSPLHF,TGCAGCGTTGGAGACAGGGATAATTCACCCCTCCACTTT
TRBV5-1,15,.,.,TRBJ1-1,CASYLDSIMNTEAFF,TGCGCCAGCTACTTGGACAGTATTATGAACACTGAAGCTTTCTTT
TRBV2,14,.,.,TRBJ1-1,CASSKQDLNTEAFF,TGTGCCAGCAGTAAACAGGATCTGAACACTGAAGCTTTCTTT
TRBV6-5,14,.,.,TRBJ1-2,CASILDRRGSGYTF,TGTGCCAGCATTCTTGACAGGCGAGGGAGTGGCTACACCTTC
TRBV28,17,.,.,TRBJ1-5,CASSLGGSFYSNQPQHF,TGTGCCAGCAGTTTAGGCGGTTCCTTTTATAGCAATCAGCCCCAGCATTTT
TRBV27,16,.,TRBD2,TRBJ2-1,CASSFSGTSTYNEQFF,TGTGCCAGCAGTTTCTCCGGGACTAGCACCTACAATGAGCAGTTCTTC
TRBV29-1,13,.,.,TRBJ1-5,CSVEGLQGQPQHF,TGCAGCGTTGAGGGTTTACAGGGACAGCCCCAGCATTTT
TRBV19,15,.,.,TRBJ2-1,CASSLSYSSLNEQFF,TGTGCCAGTAGTTTGAGTTACAGCAGCCTCAATGAGCAGTTCTTC
TRBV10-3,16,.,TRBD2,TRBJ2-3,CATAGTSGEDTDTQYF,TGTGCCACCGCCGGGACTAGCGGCGAGGACACAGATACGCAGTATTTT
TRBV10-1,21,once,TRBD2,TRBJ2-1,CASTQPGAGGLINPLYNEQFF,TGCGCCAGCACCCAGCCCGGGGCGGGAGGGCTAATTAATCCCCTCTACAATGAGCAGTTCTTC
TRBV25-1,15,.,.,TRBJ2-1,CASSPNRVFYNEQFF,TGTGCCAGCAGTCCAAACAGGGTCTTCTACAATGAGCAGTTCTTC
TRBV9,15,.,TRBD2,TRBJ2-1,CASSPGVAGYNEQFF,TGTGCCAGCAGCCCCGGGGTAGCGGGATACAATGAGCAGTTCTTC
TRBV27,16,.,.,TRBJ2-4,CASFWLAALAKNIQYF,TGTGCCAGCTTCTGGTTAGCGGCACTAGCCAAAAACATTCAGTACTTC
TRBV19,17,.,TRBD2,TRBJ2-3,CASSTRSGMGLGDTQYF,TGTGCCAGTAGTACGCGAAGCGGGATGGGGCTAGGAGATACGCAGTATTTT
TRBV29-1,15,.,TRBD1,TRBJ2-7,CSASRTGGLSYEQYF,TGCAGCGCCAGTCGCACAGGGGGCTTATCCTACGAGCAGTACTTC
TRBV19,15,once,TRBD2,TRBJ2-1,CASSPSGSSYNEQFF,TGTGCCAGTAGTCCTAGCGGGAGCTCCTACAATGAGCAGTTCTTC
TRBV6-1,14,.,.,TRBJ1-2,CASSEAEGTYGYTF,TGTGCCAGCAGTGAAGCGGAGGGTACCTATGGCTACACCTTC
TRBV11-2,15,.,.,TRBJ2-7,CASSLDPLGGQGQYF,TGTGCCAGCAGCTTGGACCCTTTGGGGGGGCAGGGGCAGTACTTC
TRBV2,16,.,TRBD2,TRBJ2-3,CASSQNSGRGTDTQYF,TGTGCCAGCAGCCAAAATAGCGGGAGAGGGACAGATACGCAGTATTTT
TRBV7-6,18,.,TRBD2,TRBJ2-1,CASSLKGPGGLSYNEQFF,TGTGCCAGCAGCTTAAAGGGTCCGGGAGGACTCTCCTACAATGAGCAGTTCTTC
TRBV9,13,once,TRBD1,TRBJ1-1,CASSPYQGAPAFF,TGTGCCAGCAGCCCCTACCAGGGGGCGCCTGCTTTCTTT
TRBV2,13,.,.,TRBJ1-1,CASSQGLNTEAFF,TGTGCCAGCAGCCAGGGGTTGAACACTGAAGCTTTCTTT
TRBV14,16,.,.,TRBJ2-5,CASSQDLPGLQETQYF,TGTGCCAGCAGCCAAGATCTCCCAGGTCTACAAGAGACCCAGTACTTC
TRBV10-3,13,.,.,TRBJ2-4,CATSGEGEDIQYF,TGTGCCACTAGTGGGGAAGGGGAGGACATTCAGTACTTC
TRBV6-4,12,.,TRBD1,TRBJ2-1,CASSDWDRRQFF,TGTGCCAGCAGTGACTGGGACAGGCGGCAGTTCTTC
TRBV6-6,16,.,.,TRBJ1-6,CASYGAGRVEDSPLHF,TGTGCCAGTTACGGGGCAGGGAGGGTGGAGGATTCACCCCTCCACTTT